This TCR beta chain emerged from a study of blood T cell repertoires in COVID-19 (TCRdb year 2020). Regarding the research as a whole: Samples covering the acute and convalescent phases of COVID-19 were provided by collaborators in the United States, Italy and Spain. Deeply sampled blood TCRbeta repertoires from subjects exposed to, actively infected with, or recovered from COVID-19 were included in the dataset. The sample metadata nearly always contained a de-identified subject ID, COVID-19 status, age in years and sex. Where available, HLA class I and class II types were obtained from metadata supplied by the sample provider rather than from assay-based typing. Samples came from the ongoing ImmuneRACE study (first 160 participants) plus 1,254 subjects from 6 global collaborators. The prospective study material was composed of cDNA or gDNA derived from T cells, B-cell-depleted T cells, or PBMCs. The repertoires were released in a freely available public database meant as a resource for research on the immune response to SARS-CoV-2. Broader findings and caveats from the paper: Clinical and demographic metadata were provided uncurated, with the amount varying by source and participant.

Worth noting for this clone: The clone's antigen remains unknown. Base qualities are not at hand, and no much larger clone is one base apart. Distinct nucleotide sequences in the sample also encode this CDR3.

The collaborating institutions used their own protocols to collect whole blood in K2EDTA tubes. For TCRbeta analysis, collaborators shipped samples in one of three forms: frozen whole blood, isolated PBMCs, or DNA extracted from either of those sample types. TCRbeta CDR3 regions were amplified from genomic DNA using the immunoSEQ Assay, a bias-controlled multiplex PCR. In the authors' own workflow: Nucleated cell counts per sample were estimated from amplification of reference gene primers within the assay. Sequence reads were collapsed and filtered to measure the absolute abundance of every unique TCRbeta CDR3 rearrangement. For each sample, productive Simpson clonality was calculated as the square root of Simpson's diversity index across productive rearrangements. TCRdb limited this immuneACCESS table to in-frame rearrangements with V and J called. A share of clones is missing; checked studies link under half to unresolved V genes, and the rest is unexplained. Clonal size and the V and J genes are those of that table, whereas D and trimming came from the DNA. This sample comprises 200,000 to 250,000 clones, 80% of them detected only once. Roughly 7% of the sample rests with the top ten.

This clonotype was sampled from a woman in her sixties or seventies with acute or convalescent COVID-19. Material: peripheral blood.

The DNA sequence is given as TGTGCCAGCAGCTCTCGACTAGCGGGGAGCACAGATACGCAGTATTTT. Its coded protein is CASSSRLAGSTDTQYF. In this chain, TRBV11-2 is recombined with TRBJ2-3; 11 of the junction bases match TRBD2. Sequences SGHAT (CDR1) and FQNNGV (CDR2) are obtained from the germline V gene. Reading from cysteine to phenylalanine, the CDR3 counts 16 amino acids. Only the CDR3 DNA stays, 48 bases, in frame from base 1. V has 4 bases trimmed and J has 0 bases trimmed; junction bases matching no gene number 3.